These 10 T cell receptor beta chains were all obtained from the same sample, sequenced in a study of OX40 agonist ivuxolimab in advanced cancers. Assay: immunoSEQ multiplex PCR; the TCRdb copy retains only in-frame clones and omits some. This sample has fewer than 65,000 clones, with about 85% found just once. Material: CD4+ or CD8+ T cells sorted from blood, obtained in a trial of the OX40 agonist ivuxolimab. All receptors come from an adult with an advanced solid tumor such as melanoma, head and neck, liver or kidney cancer.

The rearrangement uses TRBV10-2 and TRBJ1-2; D is perhaps TRBD1 (5 bases). The CDR3 has 14 amino acids. Germline V gene data show CDR1 as WSHSY and CDR2 as SAAADI. The ends were cut back, 8 bases at V and 0 bases at J, with 13 bases in the middle. CDR3 bases: TGCGCCAGCGTTCACGCGGACACTAACTATGGCTACACCTTC. It codes for CASVHADTNYGYTF.

This chain uses TRBV7-2 with TRBJ2-5; 11 bases align to TRBD2. This CDR3 comprises 16 residues. The junction had 9 bases not matched to a gene; V was cut back by 5 bases and J by 4 bases. Germline V lookup: CDR1 SGHTA, CDR2 FQGNSA. The chain's CDR3 is CASSARLAGRGETQYF. CDR3 DNA: TGTGCCAGCAGCGCCCGACTAGCGGGGAGGGGAGAGACCCAGTACTTC.

This chain connects TRBV30 to TRBJ1-2; tentative D call: TRBD1 (5 bases). In germline, CDR1 is GTSNPN, CDR2 SVGIG (reference sequence). The CDR3 sequence is 14 residues long. The V and J ends lost 2 bases and 2 bases respectively, with 12 bases between them. CDR3 amino acids: CAWSPRGGNYGYTF. The DNA for the CDR3 is TGTGCCTGGAGTCCCCGCGGGGGGAACTATGGCTACACCTTC. Full variable domain (missing parts from reference TRBV30 and TRBJ1-2): SQTIHQWPATLVQPVGSPLSLECTVEGTSNPNLYWYRQAAGRGLQLLFYSVGIGQISSEVPQNLSASRPQDRQFILSSKKLLLSDSGFYLCAWSPRGGNYGYTFGSGTRLTVV.

By share, this clone ranks as medium-sized. The CDR3 region is CASSLERGNQPQHF. The CDR3 nucleotides read TGTGCCAGCAGTTTAGAACGGGGCAATCAGCCCCAGCATTTT. The chain couples TRBV27 to TRBJ1-5; D remains unclear. The V gene lost 2 bases and the J gene lost 2 bases, with 7 bases spanning the gap. Germline CDR1 is MNHEY and CDR2 is SMNVEV (reference sequence). The CDR3 covers 14 residues.

The chain recombines TRBV5-1 with TRBJ1-4; 9 bases align to TRBD1. In germline, CDR1 is SGHRS, CDR2 YFSETQ. Trimming removed 2 bases from V and 4 bases from J; junction bases left unmatched: 3. This CDR3 has 15 residues. CDR3 sequence: CASSLQGAGNEKLFF. The DNA of the CDR3 is TGCGCCAGCAGCTTACAGGGGGCAGGTAATGAAAAACTGTTTTTT.

The CDR3 region is CASSYDRTNTEAFF. DNA for the CDR3: TGTGCCAGCAGTTATGACAGGACCAACACTGAAGCTTTCTTT. The genes are TRBV6-6 and TRBJ1-1; D may be TRBD1 (6 bases). The CDR3 has 14 amino acids. The V and J ends lost 3 bases and 2 bases respectively, with 10 bases between them. Germline CDR1 MNHNY, CDR2 SVGAGI (reference sequence).

V usage is TRBV11-3 and J usage is TRBJ1-2, with D perhaps matching TRBD1 (5 bases). This CDR3 spans 14 amino acids. The V gene lost 2 bases and the J gene lost 5 bases, with 12 bases spanning the gap. The germline V gene has CDR1 SGHNT and CDR2 YENEEA. CDR3 DNA: TGTGCCAGCAGCTTAAATCCGGGGGGTTATGGCTACACCTTC. Translation gives CASSLNPGGYGYTF.

The chain employs TRBV6-5 and TRBJ1-2, with 8 bases aligning to TRBD1. Germline V gives CDR1 MNHEY, CDR2 SVGAGI. The CDR3 has 14 amino acids. The V segment lost 0 bases and the J segment 3 bases; nucleotides outside the gene matches: 0. The CDR3 here is CASSYSDRDYGYTF. The CDR3 DNA reads TGTGCCAGCAGTTACTCGGACAGGGACTATGGCTACACCTTC.

The rearrangement links TRBV7-3 to TRBJ1-4; 8 bases agree with TRBD1. The CDR3 has 16 amino acids. CDR1 is SGHTA, CDR2 FQGTGA, per germline. V trimming: 2 bases; J trimming: 0 bases; junction bases outside the gene matches: 2. CDR3 sequence (DNA): TGTGCCAGCAGCTTAGGGGGACAGGCAACTAATGAAAAACTGTTTTTT. It specifies CASSLGGQATNEKLFF.

The rearrangement joins TRBV5-4 to TRBJ1-2; a possible D gene is TRBD1 (6 bases). Trimming stripped 9 bases from V and 4 bases from J, with 13 bases between. The CDR3 is 12 amino acids. Per the germline V gene, CDR1 is SGHNT and CDR2 is YYREEE (reference sequence). The CDR3 region is CATLGGTYGYTF. The DNA of the CDR3 is TGTGCCACCCTAGGGGGTACCTATGGCTACACCTTC.